This T cell receptor (beta chain) was observed in a study of cytomegalovirus exposure and HLA in healthy donors. Findings and caveats of the study: Reports state that TCR beta sequences accurately predicted most subjects' HLA-A and HLA-B alleles.

The sample holds a few counts of this clone. Antigen: not known. Losses at the gene ends were 8 bases for V and 2 bases for J; bases not matched to a gene: 5. CDR3 length: 14 amino acids. CDR1 is SNHLY, CDR2 FYNNEI, per germline. PCR employed 60 Vbeta and 13 Jbeta primers. Assay used: immunoSEQ multiplex PCR; TCRdb lists only in-frame clones, some missing. The sample holds roughly 160,000 clones, around 85% seen once. The rearrangement links TRBV2 to TRBJ2-2, with 7 bases matching TRBD2. This TCR came from a boy aged 2-15 years in good health and CMV-seronegative. The sequenced sample consisted of PBMCs. The CDR3, as DNA: TGTGCCAGCCGTTGGGGGGGTAACACCGGGGAGCTGTTTTTT. Translation gives CASRWGGNTGELFF.